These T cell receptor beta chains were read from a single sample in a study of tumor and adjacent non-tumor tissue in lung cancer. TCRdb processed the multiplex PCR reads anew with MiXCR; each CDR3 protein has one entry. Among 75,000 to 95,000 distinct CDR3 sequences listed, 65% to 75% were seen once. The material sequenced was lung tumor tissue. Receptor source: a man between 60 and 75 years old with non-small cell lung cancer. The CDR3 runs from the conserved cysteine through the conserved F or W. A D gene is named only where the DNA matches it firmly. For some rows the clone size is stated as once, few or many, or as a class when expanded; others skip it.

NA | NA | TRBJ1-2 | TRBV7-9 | TGTGCCAGCAGCTTAGTAACAGGGAATGGCTACACCTTC | CASSLVTGNGYTF
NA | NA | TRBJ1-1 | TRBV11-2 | TGTGCCAGCAGGTCCGTGGGTTGTAATGAAGCTTTCTTC | CASRSVGCNEAFF
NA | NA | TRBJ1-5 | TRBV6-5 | TGTGCCAGCAGTTACGGGAGAGGTGTGCCCCTGCATTTT | CASSYGRGVPLHF
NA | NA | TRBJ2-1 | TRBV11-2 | TGTGCCAGCAACCACCACCGGAGGAGCTCCTACAATGAGCAGTTCTTC | CASNHHRRSSYNEQFF
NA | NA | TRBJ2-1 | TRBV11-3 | TGTGCCAGCAGCCCACCGGACGGTTTGTCCTACAATGAGCAGTCCTTC | CASSPPDGLSYNEQSF
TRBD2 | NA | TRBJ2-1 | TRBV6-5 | TGTGCCTGCAGTCAGACTAGCGGTGAGCAATTCTTC | CACSQTSGEQFF
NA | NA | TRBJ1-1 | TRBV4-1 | TGCGCCAGCAGTGCTGAACAGGGCAGCACTGAAGTTTTCTTT | CASSAEQGSTEVFF
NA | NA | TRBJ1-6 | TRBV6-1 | TGTGCCAGCAGTCCGGACGGCAGCTCCTATAATTCACACCTCCACTTT | CASSPDGSSYNSHLHF
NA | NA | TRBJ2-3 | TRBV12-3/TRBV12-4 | TGTGTCAGCAGTTTAAAGGCTAGTGAGCGCACAGATACGCAGTATTTT | CVSSLKASERTDTQYF
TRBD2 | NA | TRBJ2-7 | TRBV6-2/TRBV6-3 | TGTGCTAGCAGTTACCCCGTAGCGGGAGTCGAGCAATACTTC | CASSYPVAGVEQYF
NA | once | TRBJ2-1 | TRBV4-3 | TGCACCAGCAGCCAAGGCCCCCGGGGCCCGGGAAGGAACAATGAGCAGTTCTTC | CTSSQGPRGPGRNNEQFF
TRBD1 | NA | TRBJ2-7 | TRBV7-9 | TGTGCCAGCAGCCAACACGGCACGGACAGGCTACCATTTTACGAGCAGCACTTC | CASSQHGTDRLPFYEQHF
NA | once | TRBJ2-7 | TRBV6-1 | TGTGACAGCAGCCTTCGAAGGGGCGACGAGCAGTACTTC | CDSSLRRGDEQYF
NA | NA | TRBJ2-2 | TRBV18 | TGCGCCGGCTCACCACCGAGTGGGGGATTCACCGGGGAGCTGTTTTTT | CAGSPPSGGFTGELFF
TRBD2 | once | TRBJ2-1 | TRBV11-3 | TGTGCCAGCAGCCAGGGGACTAGCTGGAGCCATGAGCAATTCTTC | CASSQGTSWSHEQFF
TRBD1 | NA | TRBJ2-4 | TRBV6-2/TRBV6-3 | TGTGCCAGCAATATACAGGGGGCAAACATTCGGTACTTT | CASNIQGANIRYF
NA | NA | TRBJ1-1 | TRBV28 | TGTGCCAGCGAGGACACTGTAGTTTTCTTT | CASEDTVVFF
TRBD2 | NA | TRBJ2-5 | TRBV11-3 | TGTGCGAGCAGCTTGGATGCGGGAGACGAAGAGACCCACTACTTC | CASSLDAGDEETHYF
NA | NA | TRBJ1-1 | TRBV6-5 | TGTGCCAGCCGAACCATTGGGGGGGCTTCGGGCACTGAAGCTTTCTTT | CASRTIGGASGTEAFF
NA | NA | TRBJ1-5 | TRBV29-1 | TGCAGCGTTGGGCAGGGTGTGGAGCAGCCCCAGCACTTT | CSVGQGVEQPQHF
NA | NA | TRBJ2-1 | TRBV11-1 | TGTGCCAGCAACTTCACCGGGAGACAGGGTGAGCAGTTCTTC | CASNFTGRQGEQFF
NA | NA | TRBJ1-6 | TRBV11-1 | TGTGCCAGCAGCCCGGAAGACCTTTCACCCCTCCACTTT | CASSPEDLSPLHF
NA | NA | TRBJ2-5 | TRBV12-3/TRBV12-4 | TGTGCCAGCAGTCAGGGAATGGGCCAAGAGACCCAGTACTTC | CASSQGMGQETQYF
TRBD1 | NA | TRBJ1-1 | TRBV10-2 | TGCGTCAGCAGGGGGGGCCGGGGGCTAGGCACTGAAGCATTCTTT | CVSRGGRGLGTEAFF
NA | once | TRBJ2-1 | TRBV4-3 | TGCGCCAGCAGCCTGGGTCAAGCGAGAAAAGAGCAGTTCTTC | CASSLGQARKEQFF
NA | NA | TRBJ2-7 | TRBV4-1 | TGCGCCAGCAGTCACGTAGGCCAGCGCTACGAGCAGTACTTC | CASSHVGQRYEQYF
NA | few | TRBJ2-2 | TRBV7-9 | TGTGCCAGCAGCTTATTGAGTGGTTTCACCGGGGAGCTGTTTTTT | CASSLLSGFTGELFF
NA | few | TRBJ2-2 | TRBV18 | TGTGCCAGCTCGTCCGGGACCGCGGGGGAGCTGTTTTTT | CASSSGTAGELFF
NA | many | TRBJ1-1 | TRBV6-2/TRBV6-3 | TGTGCCAGCACCATGGGGGCAGCTAGGGCGCGGGCTTTCTTT | CASTMGAARARAFF
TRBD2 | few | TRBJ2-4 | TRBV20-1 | TGCAGTGCTAGTGGACTAAGCGGGATAGTATCGGCCAAAAACATTCAGTACTTC | CSASGLSGIVSAKNIQYF
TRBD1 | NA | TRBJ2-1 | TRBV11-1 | TGTGTCAACAGCTCCCGGACAGGGTCCTACAATCAGCAGTTCTTC | CVNSSRTGSYNQQFF
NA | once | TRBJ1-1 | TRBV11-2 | TGTGCCAGCAGAAGAGGAGGGGCTGGATCGAATGCTGAAGCTTTCTTT | CASRRGGAGSNAEAFF
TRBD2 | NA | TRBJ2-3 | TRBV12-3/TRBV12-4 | TGTGCCAGCAGTTTCCACCCTCCCGGAACTAGCGGGAGTAGTGATACGCACTATTTT | CASSFHPPGTSGSSDTHYF
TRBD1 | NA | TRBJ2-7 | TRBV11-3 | TGTGCCAGCACCCCAGGGACAGGGCCCATCATGACCTACGAGCAGTACTTC | CASTPGTGPIMTYEQYF
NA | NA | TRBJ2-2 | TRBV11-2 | TGTGCCAGCCCCAGTGTCACGAACACCGGGGAGCTGTTTTTT | CASPSVTNTGELFF
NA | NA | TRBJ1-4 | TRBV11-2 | TGTGCCAGCAGCTTAGACCCACCCCTCATCGGTGAAAAACTGTTTTTT | CASSLDPPLIGEKLFF
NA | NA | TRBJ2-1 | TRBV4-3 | TGCGCCAGCAGCCAAGAAAGACAGGACTCCTACAATGAACAGTTCTTC | CASSQERQDSYNEQFF
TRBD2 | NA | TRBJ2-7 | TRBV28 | TGTGCCAGCAGAGCGACTAGCGGGATCTACGAGCAGTACTTC | CASRATSGIYEQYF
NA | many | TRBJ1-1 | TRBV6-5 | TGTGCCAGCAGTTCCGCAGGGTCGGGAAAGGTTGAAGCTTTCTTT | CASSSAGSGKVEAFF
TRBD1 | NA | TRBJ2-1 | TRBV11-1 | TGTGACAGCAGAAGGACAGGAGCTCCCTACAATGAGCAGTTCTTC | CDSRRTGAPYNEQFF
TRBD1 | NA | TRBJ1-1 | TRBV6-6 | TGTGCCATCAGTAATCACGCTACAGGGGACACTGAAGCTTTCTTT | CAISNHATGDTEAFF
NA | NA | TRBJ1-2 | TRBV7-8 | TGTGCCAGGAGCTTAGGGGCGGGTTATGGCTACACCTTC | CARSLGAGYGYTF
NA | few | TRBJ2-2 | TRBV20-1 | TGCAGCGCTAGGATCAGGGAGGCCGTGGAGCTGTTTTTT | CSARIREAVELFF
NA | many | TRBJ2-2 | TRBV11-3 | TGTGCCAGCAGCCCCGAGGAGCTCACCGGGGAGCTGTTTTTT | CASSPEELTGELFF
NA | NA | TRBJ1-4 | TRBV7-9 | TGTGTCAGCAGCTTTTACGGGGCTTCTAATGAAAAACTGTTTTTT | CVSSFYGASNEKLFF
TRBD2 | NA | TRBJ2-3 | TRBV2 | TGTGCCAGCAGTGAAAGACTAGCGGGAGGCACAGATACGCAGTATTTT | CASSERLAGGTDTQYF
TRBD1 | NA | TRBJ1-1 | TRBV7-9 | TGTGTCAGCAGCCCCGGACAGGGGGGGAAGAGGACTGAAGCTTTCTTT | CVSSPGQGGKRTEAFF
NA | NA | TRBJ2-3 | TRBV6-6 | TGTGACAGCAGTTATGGGGAGGACAGTTTCTACACAGATACGCATTATTTT | CDSSYGEDSFYTDTHYF
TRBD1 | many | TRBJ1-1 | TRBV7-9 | TGTGCCAGCAGCGACAACATACTGACAGGGGGCACTGAAGCTTTCTTT | CASSDNILTGGTEAFF
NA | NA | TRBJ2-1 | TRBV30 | TGTGACTGGAGCTTTGGGGGGTATGAGCAGTTCTTC | CDWSFGGYEQFF
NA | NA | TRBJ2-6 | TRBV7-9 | TGTGGCAGCAGCGATGGGGCCAACGTCCTGACTTTC | CGSSDGANVLTF
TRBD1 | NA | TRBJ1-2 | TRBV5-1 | TGCGCCCGCAGCCGGGACAGGATTAGCGGCTACACCTTC | CARSRDRISGYTF
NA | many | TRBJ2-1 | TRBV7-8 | TGTGCCAGCAGCCCTCCGGGCCGGTCCTACAATGAGCAGTTCTTC | CASSPPGRSYNEQFF
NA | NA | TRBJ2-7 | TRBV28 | TGTGCCAGTTCGGGAACCTACGAGCAGTACTTC | CASSGTYEQYF
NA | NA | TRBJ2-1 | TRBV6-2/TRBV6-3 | TGTGCCAGCAGTTCCAGGGGGGCCTCCTACAATGAGCAGTTCTTC | CASSSRGASYNEQFF
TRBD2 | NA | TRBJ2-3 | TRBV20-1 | TGCAGTGTTAGAGATAACCTAGCGGGGCCCACAGATACGCAGTATTTT | CSVRDNLAGPTDTQYF
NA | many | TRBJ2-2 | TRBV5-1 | TGCGCCAGCAGCTTGGAGGTCGGGGAGAGGCGGGAGCTGTTTTTT | CASSLEVGERRELFF
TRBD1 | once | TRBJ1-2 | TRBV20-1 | TGCAGTGGGACAGGGAGCTATGGCTACACCTTC | CSGTGSYGYTF
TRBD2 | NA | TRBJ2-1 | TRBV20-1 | TGCAGTACTAGAGCTGCTAGCGGGAGAAACAATGAGCAGTTCTTC | CSTRAASGRNNEQFF